These 5 T cell receptor beta chains were sequenced from one sample in a study of blood T cell repertoires in COVID-19. Repertoires were generated with immunoSEQ multiplex PCR, while TCRdb's copy carries only in-frame clones and drops some. There are hundreds of thousands of clones in the sample; approximately 83% occur only once, and around 2.1% lies in the top ten. The sequenced material came from peripheral blood. Every receptor here comes from a woman in her thirties who had recovered from COVID-19.

The gene calls are TRBV9 and TRBJ2-2; TRBD2 aligns across 10 bases. This CDR3 is built from 15 residues. V gave up 0 bases and J gave up 6 bases; unmatched junction bases: 2. CDR1 is SGDLS, CDR2 YYNGEE, per germline. The CDR3 DNA follows: TGTGCCAGCAGCGTAGGACTAGCGGGCGCCGGGGAGCTGTTTTTT. Translating gives CASSVGLAGAGELFF.

J is TRBJ2-7 and V is TRBV27, with 7 bases lining up with TRBD1. CDR1 is MNHEY and CDR2 is SMNVEV in the germline V gene (reference sequence). CDR3 length: 13 residues. V was pared by 5 bases and J by 5 bases, with 6 bases of the junction left unmatched. Written as DNA, the CDR3 is TGTGCCAGCAGTGTCCAGGGGGTCCACGAGCAGTACTTC. This translates into CASSVQGVHEQYF.

The gene calls are TRBV19 and TRBJ1-5, with D uncertain. V was shortened by 4 bases and J by 4 bases, with 17 bases between the two germline ends. The germline V gene has CDR1 LNHDA and CDR2 SQIVND (reference sequence). The CDR3 has 16 residues. This CDR3 reads CASSRIAALGNQPQHF. For the CDR3, the DNA is TGTGCCAGTAGTAGGATAGCGGCCCTCGGAAATCAGCCCCAGCATTTT.

The chain joins TRBV27 to TRBJ1-6, with 9 bases aligning to TRBD1. With V trimmed by 4 bases and J by 10 bases, 2 bases remained unmatched. CDR1 MNHEY and CDR2 SMNVEV come from the germline V gene (reference sequence). The CDR3 runs to 13 residues. The CDR3 DNA is TGTGCCAGCAGTTGGGACAGGGTATCACCCCTCCACTTT. Residues: CASSWDRVSPLHF.

CDR3 DNA sequence: TGTGCCAGCTCACCACTTCTCGGAGAGGGCGAGCAGTACTTC. It is translated as CASSPLLGEGEQYF. The chain couples TRBV18 to TRBJ2-7, with a tentative D call TRBD2 (5 bases). The V end lost 1 base, the J end lost 6 bases, and 13 bases lay between the germline ends. The CDR3 sequence is 14 residues long. Germline CDR1 KGHSH, CDR2 LQKENI.